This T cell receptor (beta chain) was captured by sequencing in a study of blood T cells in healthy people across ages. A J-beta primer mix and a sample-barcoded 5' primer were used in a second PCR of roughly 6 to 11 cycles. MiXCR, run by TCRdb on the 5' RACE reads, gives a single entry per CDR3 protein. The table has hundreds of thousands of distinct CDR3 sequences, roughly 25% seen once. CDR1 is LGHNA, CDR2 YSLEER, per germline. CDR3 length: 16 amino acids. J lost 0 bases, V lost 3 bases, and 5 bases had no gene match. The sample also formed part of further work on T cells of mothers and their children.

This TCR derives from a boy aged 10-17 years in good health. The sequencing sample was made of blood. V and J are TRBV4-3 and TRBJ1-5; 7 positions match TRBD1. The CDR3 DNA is TGCGCCAGCAGCCAGCACAGGGGTAATAGCAATCAGCCCCAGCATTTT. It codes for CASSQHRGNSNQPQHF.